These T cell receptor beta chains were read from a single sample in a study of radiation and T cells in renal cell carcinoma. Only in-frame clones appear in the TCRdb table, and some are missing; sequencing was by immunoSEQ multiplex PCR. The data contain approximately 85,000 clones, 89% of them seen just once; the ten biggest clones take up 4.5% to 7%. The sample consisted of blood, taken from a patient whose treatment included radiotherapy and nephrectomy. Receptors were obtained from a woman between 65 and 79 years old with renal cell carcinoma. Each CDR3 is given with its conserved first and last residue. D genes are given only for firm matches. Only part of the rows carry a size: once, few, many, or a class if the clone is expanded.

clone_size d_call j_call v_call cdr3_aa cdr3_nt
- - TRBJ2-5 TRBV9 CASSPRGAVGETQYF TGTGCCAGCAGCCCAAGGGGCGCCGTAGGAGAGACCCAGTACTTC
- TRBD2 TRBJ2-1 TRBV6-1 CASSALAGNNNEQFF TGTGCCAGCAGCGCCCTAGCGGGGAACAACAATGAGCAGTTCTTC
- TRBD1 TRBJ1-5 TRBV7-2 CASSLGSGGISGQPQHF TGTGCCAGCAGCTTAGGTTCAGGGGGGATATCGGGGCAGCCCCAGCATTTT
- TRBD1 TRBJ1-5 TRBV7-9 CASSLGKGQGFNQPQHF TGTGCCAGCAGCTTAGGGAAGGGACAGGGTTTCAATCAGCCCCAGCATTTT
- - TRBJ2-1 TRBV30 CAWSVGGASYNEQFF TGTGCCTGGAGTGTAGGGGGGGCCTCCTACAATGAGCAGTTCTTC
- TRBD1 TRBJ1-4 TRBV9 CASSLRQGATNEKLFF TGTGCCAGCAGCCTTCGACAGGGAGCAACTAATGAAAAACTGTTTTTT
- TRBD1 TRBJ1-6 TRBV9 CASSVDRGNSPLHF TGTGCCAGCAGCGTAGACAGGGGAAATTCACCCCTCCACTTT
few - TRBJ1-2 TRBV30 CAWNREGGYTF TGTGCCTGGAACAGGGAAGGCGGCTACACCTTC
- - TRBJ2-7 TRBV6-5 CASSYKQGNEQYF TGTGCCAGCAGTTATAAGCAGGGCAACGAGCAGTACTTC
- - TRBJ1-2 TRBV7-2 CASSFNRNYGYTF TGTGCCAGCAGCTTTAATCGGAACTATGGCTACACCTTC
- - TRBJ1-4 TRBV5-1 CASRTGVLTGDGEKLFF TGCGCCAGCAGAACGGGGGTTTTAACCGGGGACGGAGAAAAACTGTTTTTT
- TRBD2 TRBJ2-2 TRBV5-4 CASSSPGTSGGALNTGELFF TGTGCCAGCAGCTCCCCCGGGACTAGCGGGGGGGCCCTGAACACCGGGGAGCTGTTTTTT
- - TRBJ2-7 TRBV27 CASSSTGFNEQYF TGTGCCAGCAGCTCCACCGGTTTCAACGAGCAGTACTTC
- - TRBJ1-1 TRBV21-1 CARGPQGSDTEAFF TGTGCCAGGGGACCACAGGGGTCGGACACTGAAGCTTTCTTT
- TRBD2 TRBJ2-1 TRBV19 CASRQIRGGYSSYNEQFF TGTGCCAGTAGGCAAATCCGGGGGGGTTACAGCTCCTACAATGAGCAGTTCTTC
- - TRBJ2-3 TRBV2 CASREGGPDTQYF TGTGCCAGCAGGGAGGGGGGCCCAGATACGCAGTATTTT
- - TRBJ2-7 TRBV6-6 CASSHTSYEQYF TGTGCCAGCAGTCACACTAGCTACGAGCAGTACTTC
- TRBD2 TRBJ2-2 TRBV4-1 CASSQAASGGFGELFF TGCGCCAGCAGCCAAGCGGCTAGCGGGGGCTTCGGGGAGCTGTTTTTT
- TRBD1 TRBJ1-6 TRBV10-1 CASSDCIKGAKYNSPLHF TGCGCCAGCAGTGATTGTATTAAGGGGGCGAAATATAATTCACCCCTCCACTTT
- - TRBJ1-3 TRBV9 CASSSDSSGNTIYF TGTGCCAGCAGTTCCGACAGCTCTGGAAACACCATATATTTT
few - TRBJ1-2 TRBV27 CASRGSGLPIYGYTF TGTGCCAGCCGAGGATCGGGTCTCCCTATATATGGCTACACCTTC
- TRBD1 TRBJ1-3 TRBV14 CASSQDITGGRRNTIYF TGTGCCAGCAGCCAAGATATAACAGGGGGCCGAAGAAACACCATATATTTT
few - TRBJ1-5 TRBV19 CASTLVGQPQHF TGTGCCAGTACTCTCGTCGGGCAGCCCCAGCATTTT
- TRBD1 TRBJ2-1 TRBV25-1 CASRIPGGGNEQFF TGTGCCAGCAGGATACCAGGGGGCGGGAATGAGCAGTTCTTC
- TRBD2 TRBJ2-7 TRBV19 CASRSSGGSYEQYF TGTGCCAGTAGATCTAGCGGGGGCTCCTACGAGCAGTACTTC
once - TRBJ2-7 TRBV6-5 CASSGPLGPYF TGTGCCAGCAGTGGCCCCCTCGGACCCTACTTC
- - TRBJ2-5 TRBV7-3 CASSLRLMETQYF TGTGCCAGCAGCCTACGGTTGATGGAGACCCAGTACTTC
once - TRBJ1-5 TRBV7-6 CASSRYGSNQPQHF TGTGCCAGCAGCCGTTACGGGAGCAATCAGCCCCAGCATTTT